This T cell receptor (beta chain) was retrieved from a study of blood T cell repertoires in COVID-19. Across the whole study: Acute and convalescent COVID-19 samples came from the United States, Italy and Spain. Sources were T cells, B-cell-depleted T cells, or PBMCs; the material itself was cDNA or gDNA.

Authors' data handling: Counts of nucleated cells, estimated from reference gene primer amplification, were obtained. TCRdb's copy holds only in-frame clones and misses some; the assay was immunoSEQ multiplex PCR. V and J calls and clone size follow that table, whereas D and trimming were derived from the DNA. The sample holds a few hundred thousand clones; approximately 85% are singletons and the top ten take about 2.5%. The CDR3 runs to 15 residues. The germline V and J ends were trimmed by 2 bases and 5 bases, with 15 bases remaining between them. Per germline, CDR1 MNHEY and CDR2 SVGAGI. Enrolment of Seattle patients took place during active infection, and they were followed longitudinally.

Sequencing input: peripheral blood. The chain carries TRBV6-5 and TRBJ1-1; D not resolved. This clonotype was obtained from a woman in her 70s with COVID-19, enrolled during active disease. The CDR3 here is CASSYVLADQTEAFF. Written as DNA, the CDR3 is TGTGCCAGCAGTTACGTTCTGGCAGATCAAACTGAAGCTTTCTTT.